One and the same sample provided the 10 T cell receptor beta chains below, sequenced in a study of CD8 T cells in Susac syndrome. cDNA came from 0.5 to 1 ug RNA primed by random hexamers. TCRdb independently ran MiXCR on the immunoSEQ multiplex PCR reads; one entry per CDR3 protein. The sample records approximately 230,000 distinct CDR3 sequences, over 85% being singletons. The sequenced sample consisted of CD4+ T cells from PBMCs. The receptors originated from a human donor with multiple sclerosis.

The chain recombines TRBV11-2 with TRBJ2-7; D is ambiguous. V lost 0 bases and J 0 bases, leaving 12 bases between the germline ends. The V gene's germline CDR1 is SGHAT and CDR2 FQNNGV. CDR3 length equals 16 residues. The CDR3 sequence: CASSLDNSMSSYEQYF. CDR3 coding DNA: TGTGCCAGCAGCTTAGATAACTCCATGAGCTCCTACGAGCAGTACTTC.

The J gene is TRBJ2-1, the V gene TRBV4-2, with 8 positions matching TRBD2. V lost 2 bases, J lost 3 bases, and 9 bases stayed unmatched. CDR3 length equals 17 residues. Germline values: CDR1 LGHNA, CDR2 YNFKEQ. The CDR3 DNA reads TGTGCCAGCAGCCAAAGGGGGAGCGGGAGTTTCTACAATGAGCAGTTCTTC. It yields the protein CASSQRGSGSFYNEQFF.

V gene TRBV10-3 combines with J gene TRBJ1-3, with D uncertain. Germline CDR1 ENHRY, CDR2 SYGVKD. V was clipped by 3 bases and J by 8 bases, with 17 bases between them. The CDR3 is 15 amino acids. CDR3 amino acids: CAISEGPRNLDTIYF. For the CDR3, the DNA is TGTGCCATCAGTGAAGGGCCCCGAAATCTAGACACCATATATTTT.

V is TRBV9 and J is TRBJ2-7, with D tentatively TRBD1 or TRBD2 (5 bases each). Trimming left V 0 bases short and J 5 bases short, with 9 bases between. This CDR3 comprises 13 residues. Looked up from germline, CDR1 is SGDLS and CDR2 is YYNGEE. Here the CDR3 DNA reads TGTGCCAGCAGCGTAGGCCAGGGACACGAGCAGTACTTC. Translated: CASSVGQGHEQYF.

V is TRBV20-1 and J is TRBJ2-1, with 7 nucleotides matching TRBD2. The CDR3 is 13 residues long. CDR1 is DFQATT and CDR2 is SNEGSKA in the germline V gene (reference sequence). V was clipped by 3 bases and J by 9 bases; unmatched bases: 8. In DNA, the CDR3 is TGCAGTGCTAGGGCGGGGGTATCCGGTGAGCAGTTCTTC. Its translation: CSARAGVSGEQFF.

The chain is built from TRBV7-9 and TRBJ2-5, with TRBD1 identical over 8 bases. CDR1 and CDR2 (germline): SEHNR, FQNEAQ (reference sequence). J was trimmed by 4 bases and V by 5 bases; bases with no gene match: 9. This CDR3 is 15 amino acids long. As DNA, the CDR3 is TGTGCCAGCAGCCCTCCGGACAGGGCGGGAGAGACCCAGTACTTC. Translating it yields CASSPPDRAGETQYF. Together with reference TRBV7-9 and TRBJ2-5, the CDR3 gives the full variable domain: DTGVSQNPRHKITKRGQNVTFRCDPISEHNRLYWYRQTLGQGPEFLTYFQNEAQLEKSRLLSDRFSAERPKGSFSTLEIQRTEQGDSAMYLCASSPPDRAGETQYFGPGTRLLVL.

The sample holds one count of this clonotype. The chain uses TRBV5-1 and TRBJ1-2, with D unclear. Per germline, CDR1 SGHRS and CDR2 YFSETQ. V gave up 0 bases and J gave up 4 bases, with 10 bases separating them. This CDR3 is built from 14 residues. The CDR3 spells CASSLGRGLYGYTF. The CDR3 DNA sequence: TGCGCCAGCAGCTTGGGTCGCGGACTCTATGGCTACACCTTC.

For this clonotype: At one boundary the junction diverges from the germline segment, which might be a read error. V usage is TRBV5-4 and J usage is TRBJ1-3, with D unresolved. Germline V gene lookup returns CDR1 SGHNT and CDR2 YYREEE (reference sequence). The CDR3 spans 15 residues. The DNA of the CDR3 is TGTGCCAGCACCCCTTCCGCTTACTCTGGAAACTCCATATATTTT. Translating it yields CASTPSAYSGNSIYF.

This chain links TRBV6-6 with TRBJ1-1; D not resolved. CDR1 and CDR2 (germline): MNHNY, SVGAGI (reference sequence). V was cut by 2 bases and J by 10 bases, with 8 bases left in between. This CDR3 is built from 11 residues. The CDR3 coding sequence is TGTGCCAGCAGTTACCGGGCGGGAGCTTTCTTT. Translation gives CASSYRAGAFF.

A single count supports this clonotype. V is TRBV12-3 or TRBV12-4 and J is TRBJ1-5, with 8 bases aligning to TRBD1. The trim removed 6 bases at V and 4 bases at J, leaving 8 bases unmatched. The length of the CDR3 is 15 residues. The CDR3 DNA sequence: TGTGCCAGCAGGGCGGAACGGGACAGGAATCAGCCCCAGCATTTT. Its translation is CASRAERDRNQPQHF.